These 13 T cell receptor beta chains originate from one sample sequenced in a study of blood T cell repertoires in COVID-19. Measured with immunoSEQ multiplex PCR; TCRdb has only the in-frame clones, and not every one. Of hundreds of thousands of clones listed, approximately 86% were seen once; the top ten hold about 4%. What was sequenced was PBMCs or T cells enriched from blood (not recorded which). The receptors originated from a woman between 25 and 40 years old who had been exposed to COVID-19.

V usage is TRBV29-1 and J usage is TRBJ2-2; 8 nucleotides agree with TRBD2. Germline CDR1 is SQVTM and CDR2 is ANQGSEA. V was pared by 4 bases and J by 4 bases, with 5 bases of the junction left unmatched. The CDR3 runs 14 residues. The CDR3 protein is CSVGRGDSTGELFF. The CDR3 DNA reads as TGCAGCGTTGGGCGGGGGGACTCCACCGGGGAGCTGTTTTTT.

The CDR3 DNA sequence: TGTGCCAGCAGTTCGGGGACAGGGGGGAACACTGAAGCTTTCTTT. Its protein is CASSSGTGGNTEAFF. The chain employs TRBV6-5 and TRBJ1-1, with 11 positions matching TRBD1. V gave up 4 bases and J gave up 1 base; unmatched junction bases: 2. Per germline, CDR1 MNHEY and CDR2 SVGAGI. The CDR3 totals 15 residues.

The J gene is TRBJ1-3, the V gene TRBV29-1, with D uncertain. Germline lookup yields CDR1 SQVTM and CDR2 ANQGSEA. CDR3 length: 14 amino acids. V dropped 2 bases and J dropped 4 bases, with 12 bases sitting between them. The DNA for the CDR3 is TGCAGCGTTGAATTGGGAGGGAAGGGAAACACCATATATTTT. This codes for CSVELGGKGNTIYF.

This clone has a single count. The genes are TRBV5-1 and TRBJ2-3; TRBD1 matches 8 bases. V was clipped by 4 bases and J by 4 bases; unmatched bases: 11. Germline V lookup: CDR1 SGHRS, CDR2 YFSETQ. This CDR3 contains 16 residues. In DNA, the CDR3 is TGCGCCAGCAGCCCCCTGGCAGGGGGCGACTCAGATACGCAGTATTTT. Residues: CASSPLAGGDSDTQYF.

This rearrangement joins TRBV2 to TRBJ1-4; D possibly corresponds to TRBD1 (6 bases). CDR1 and CDR2 (germline): SNHLY, FYNNEI. Trimming took 6 bases from V and 5 from J, leaving 13 bases between them. The CDR3 sequence is 14 residues long. CDR3 sequence (DNA): TGTGCCAGCAGAAAACCGGACAGAAATGAAAAACTGTTTTTT. Encoded protein: CASRKPDRNEKLFF.

This clone was recorded once. The CDR3 DNA reads TGTGCCAGCAGCGCCCGACAATCCTTGACAGCCGAAAATGAAAAACTGTTTTTT. Its translation: CASSARQSLTAENEKLFF. V is TRBV9 and J is TRBJ1-4, with D maybe TRBD1 (5 bases). Germline CDR1 is SGDLS and CDR2 is YYNGEE. V was trimmed by 3 bases and J by 5 bases, leaving 23 bases between them. There are 18 residues in the CDR3.

This clone has a handful of counts. CDR3 coding DNA: TGTGCCACCAGTGAATCTGCTAATAACTATGGCTACACCTTC. It yields the protein CATSESANNYGYTF. V and J are TRBV24-1 and TRBJ1-2; D remains unclear. V lost 4 bases, J lost 1 base, and 9 bases lay in between. The germline CDR1 and CDR2 sequences are KGHDR and SFDVKD. This CDR3 comprises 14 residues.

V is TRBV12-5 and J is TRBJ1-5; no clear D. The germline gives CDR1 LGHNT, CDR2 FRNRAP. The CDR3 has 12 amino acids. Trimming took 6 bases from V and 9 from J, leaving 12 bases between them. The DNA of the CDR3 is TGTGCTAGTGGACCCAACAAATCGCCCCAGCATTTT. Translating it yields CASGPNKSPQHF.

The sample holds a few counts of this clone. The chain carries TRBV10-1 and TRBJ1-4, with D perhaps TRBD1 (5 bases). Per the germline V gene, CDR1 is WNHNN and CDR2 is SYGVQD (reference sequence). Trimming shortened V by 4 bases and J by 8 bases, and 8 bases separated the two germline ends. The CDR3 runs 12 residues. The CDR3 here is CASSGEGEKLFF. CDR3 sequence (DNA): TGCGCCAGCAGTGGGGAGGGGGAAAAACTGTTTTTT.

The chain recombines TRBV24-1 with TRBJ2-7; D might be TRBD2 (5 bases). Germline assignment: CDR1 KGHDR and CDR2 SFDVKD. There are 15 residues in the CDR3. The V gene lost 3 bases and the J gene lost 2 bases, with 13 bases spanning the gap. CDR3 in DNA: TGTGCCACCAGTGATACGGGTAGCGAACCCTACGAGCAGTACTTC. Translating it yields CATSDTGSEPYEQYF.

This chain uses TRBV9 with TRBJ2-2; no firm D call. Germline CDR1 SGDLS, CDR2 YYNGEE. Trimming pared 0 bases from V and 6 bases from J, leaving 12 bases between. This CDR3 region has 15 residues. In nucleotides, the CDR3 is TGTGCCAGCAGCGTAGGTGGTTCAGTCCCCGGGGAGCTGTTTTTT. Amino acid sequence: CASSVGGSVPGELFF.

The V call is TRBV5-6, the J call TRBJ2-2; D is possibly TRBD1 (6 bases). Deletions cut 0 bases from V and 0 bases from J, with 18 bases between. This CDR3 is 19 amino acids long. Germline CDR1 is SGHDT and CDR2 is YYEEEE. The CDR3 spells CASSLVGYRDTPNTGELFF. CDR3 DNA sequence: TGTGCCAGCAGCTTGGTGGGCTACCGGGACACCCCGAACACCGGGGAGCTGTTTTTT.

This chain links TRBV30 with TRBJ1-4; unclear D gene. This CDR3 spans 18 amino acids. V was shortened by 3 bases and J by 8 bases, with 28 bases between the two germline ends. The germline CDR1 and CDR2 sequences are GTSNPN and SVGIG (reference sequence). The CDR3 DNA follows: TGTGCCTGGAGCAGAAGCCCCGACGGGTTCGGGGTAAGCGAAAAACTGTTTTTT. It encodes CAWSRSPDGFGVSEKLFF.